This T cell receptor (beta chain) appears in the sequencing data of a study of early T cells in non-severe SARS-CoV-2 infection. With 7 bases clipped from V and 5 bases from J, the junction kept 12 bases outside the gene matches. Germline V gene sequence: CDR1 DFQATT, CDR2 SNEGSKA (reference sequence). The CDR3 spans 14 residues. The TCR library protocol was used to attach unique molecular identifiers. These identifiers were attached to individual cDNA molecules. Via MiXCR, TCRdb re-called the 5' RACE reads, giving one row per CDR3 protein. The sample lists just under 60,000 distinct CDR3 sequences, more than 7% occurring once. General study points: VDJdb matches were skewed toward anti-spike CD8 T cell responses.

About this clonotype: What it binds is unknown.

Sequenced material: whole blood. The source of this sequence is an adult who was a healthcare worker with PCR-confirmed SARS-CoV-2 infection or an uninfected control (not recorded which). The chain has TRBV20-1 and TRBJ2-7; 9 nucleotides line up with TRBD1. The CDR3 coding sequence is TGCAGTGTATCGCGCGGGACAGGGAAGAACGAGCAGTACTTC. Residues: CSVSRGTGKNEQYF.